This T cell receptor (beta chain) was obtained from a study of T cells in Graves' hyperthyroidism and ophthalmopathy. Overall study: Prior to any treatment, at the point of initial diagnosis, peripheral blood was collected.

Germline CDR1 and CDR2: SGHTA and FQGNSA. Between the trimmed V and J ends, which lost 7 bases and 1 base, there was a span of 13 bases. The CDR3 totals 14 residues. No progression to ophthalmopathy during 18 months of follow-up defined stable disease. Patients were excluded because of uncontrolled infection, other autoimmune disease, pregnancy or lactation. RNA transcripts yielded amplified TCR beta CDR3 regions. The HTBI primer set served for first-round RT-PCR of the TCR CDR3. One entry per CDR3 protein, called by TCRdb with MiXCR from the multiplex PCR reads. The repertoire consists of about 690,000 distinct CDR3 sequences, with 17% occurring once and the leading ten covering about 16%.

The chain recombines TRBV7-2 with TRBJ2-5; the D is unclear. This TCR was recovered from a man aged 50-59 years with Graves' hyperthyroidism. The sequenced material came from blood. This chain's CDR3 is CASTLQFAQETQYF. The DNA for the CDR3 is TGTGCCAGCACCCTACAGTTCGCCCAAGAGACCCAGTACTTC.